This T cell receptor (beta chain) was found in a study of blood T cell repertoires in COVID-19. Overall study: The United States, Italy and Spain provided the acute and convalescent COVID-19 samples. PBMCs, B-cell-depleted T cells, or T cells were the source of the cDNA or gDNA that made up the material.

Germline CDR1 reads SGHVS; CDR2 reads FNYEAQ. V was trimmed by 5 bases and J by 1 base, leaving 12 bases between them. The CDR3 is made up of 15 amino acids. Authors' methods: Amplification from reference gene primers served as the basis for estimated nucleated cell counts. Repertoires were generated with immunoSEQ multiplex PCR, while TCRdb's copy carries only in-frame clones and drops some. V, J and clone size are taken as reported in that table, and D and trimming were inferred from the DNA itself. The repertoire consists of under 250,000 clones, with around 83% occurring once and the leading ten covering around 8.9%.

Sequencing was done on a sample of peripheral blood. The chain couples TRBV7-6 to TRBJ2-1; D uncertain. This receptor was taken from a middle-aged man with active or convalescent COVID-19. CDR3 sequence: CASSRTGWSYNEQFF. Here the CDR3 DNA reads TGTGCCAGCAGCCGCACGGGTTGGTCCTACAATGAGCAGTTCTTC.